The present T cell receptor beta chain was sequenced within a study of a mutant IDH1 vaccine in newly diagnosed glioma. Time point noted: week 11, during vaccination. Every vaccination contained 300 ug of the mutant IDH1 20-mer peptide and was paired with topical imiquimod. Using immunoSEQ multiplex PCR, the repertoire was profiled, and TCRdb retains in-frame clones only, with some absent. The data contain around 130,000 clones, around 80% of them singletons. From germline, CDR1 is SSHAT and CDR2 FNYEAQ (reference sequence). The CDR3 runs to 14 residues. A word on this clone: Its antigen is undetermined. The junction and the germline gene differ at one end; a read error may be behind it.

This receptor was obtained from a man between 40 and 49 years old with glioma. The rearrangement joins TRBV7-7 to TRBJ2-1; TRBD2 matches at 8 bases. The sequences come from PBMCs, collected from a glioma patient whose treatment included an IDH1 peptide vaccine. The CDR3 bases are TGTGCTAGCAGCTTAGCGGGACTCCACAATGAGCAGTTCTTC. Translating it yields CASSLAGLHNEQFF.